The rows below give T cell receptor beta chains drawn from one sample of a study of T cell repertoires in cytomegalovirus infection. In TCRdb, the reads were re-called with MiXCR into one record per CDR3 protein. The sample yields approximately 390,000 distinct CDR3 sequences, nearly 35% seen once. The antigens of these receptors remain unknown. This material consisted of cultured PBMCs, taken from culture after CMV antigen stimulation. The source of these receptors is a human donor in good health (CMV status not recorded). Some clones in this sample may be carry-over from other donors' samples. Both conserved end residues are trimmed from each CDR3.

>TRBV4-1|TRBJ2-2
ASSQEGGLVTGELF
>TRBV7-2|TRBJ2-5
TSSRGSGSEETQY
>TRBV7-6|TRBJ2-4
ASSSDRWDRGKNIQY
>TRBV6-1|TRBJ1-5
ASNPGTASLQPQH
>TRBV7-9|TRBJ1-6
ASSFRGTGNSPLH
>TRBV12-3/TRBV12-4|TRBJ2-5
ASSPGLADPRRWETQY
>TRBV4-1|TRBJ1-1
ASSQDLWETTEAF
>TRBV19|TRBJ1-3
ASSKIPGTSGNTIY
>TRBV10-1|TRBJ2-1
ASSERRDGNEQF
>TRBV11-3|TRBJ2-1
ASSLGQTGGDEQF
>TRBV7-8|TRBJ1-4
ASSLGTEPRNEKLF
>TRBV6-2/TRBV6-3|TRBJ1-1
ASSYTTGTLNTEAF
>TRBV27|TRBJ2-5
ASSFTGPSWETQY
>TRBV19|TRBJ2-1
ASSPRREFSEQF
>TRBV19|TRBJ2-1
ASTPGASGSNEQF
>TRBV28|TRBJ2-3
ASSLPGGGADTQY
>TRBV4-3|TRBJ2-1
ASSQVVDSYNEQF
>TRBV12-3/TRBV12-4|TRBJ2-3
ASRAGTRGTDTQY
>TRBV24-1|TRBJ2-1
ATSDRLAGPDPNEQF
>TRBV6-2/TRBV6-3|TRBJ1-2
ASSTQAGRAYGYT
>TRBV7-2|TRBJ1-3
ASSYYWRTTGNTIY
>TRBV10-3|TRBJ1-1
AISGAGVSNTEAF
>TRBV4-1|TRBJ2-1
ASSQRLAGEHEQF
>TRBV7-8|TRBJ1-2
ASSLAGQGLGGYT
>TRBV7-2|TRBJ2-1
ASSRPGTTLSNEQF
>TRBV7-2|TRBJ2-5
ASSFDYSETQY
>TRBV28|TRBJ2-1
ASSSFHSPYNEQF
>TRBV7-6|TRBJ2-7
ASSRGGSYEQY
>TRBV28|TRBJ2-3
ASSFPGVAQY
>TRBV25-1|TRBJ1-2
ASSDTSVINYGYT
>TRBV12-5|TRBJ1-5
ASALNRDSYSNQPQH
>TRBV28|TRBJ1-4
ASSFGRGGATDEKLF
>TRBV28|TRBJ1-4
ASSFPPWEGRPEKLF
>TRBV5-4|TRBJ1-2
ASSMTRQGARGYT
>TRBV28|TRBJ1-1
ASSYGDTEAF
>TRBV2|TRBJ1-5
ASSTGISNQPQH
>TRBV7-2|TRBJ2-5
ASSSRASLQETQY
>TRBV12-3/TRBV12-4|TRBJ2-7
ASSLRLHASYEQY
>TRBV6-8|TRBJ1-6
ASSYSITPLSSYNSPLH
>TRBV12-3/TRBV12-4|TRBJ1-1
ASSFNTGHTEAF
>TRBV7-8|TRBJ2-1
ASSKSSGWGNEQF
>TRBV19|TRBJ1-5
ASSIMGQGASNQPQH
>TRBV7-2|TRBJ2-3
ASSDRGVGSDTQY
>TRBV19|TRBJ1-4
ASSPPGDANEKLF
>TRBV7-9|TRBJ1-2
ASSLALGVNGYT
>TRBV7-2|TRBJ1-6
ASSSLTSGHSPLH
>TRBV10-3|TRBJ1-2
AISEPVRGLYGYT
>TRBV30|TRBJ2-1
AWTGRDEQF
>TRBV6-1|TRBJ2-3
ASRGTSGNTDTQY
>TRBV27|TRBJ2-1
ASSLSQAWPGRVNEQF
>TRBV6-5|TRBJ1-2
ASSYRRLEGYT
>TRBV7-2|TRBJ2-3
ASSFGTSRADTQY
>TRBV7-8|TRBJ2-3
ASSSLLADTQY
>TRBV2|TRBJ2-4
ASSEGQVMNIQY
>TRBV19|TRBJ2-1
ASSLERLYEQF
>TRBV7-8|TRBJ2-1
AILGGERLMGSNEQF
>TRBV14|TRBJ2-1
ASSQVRLVGYYEQF
>TRBV4-3|TRBJ2-6
ASSQEGPGQGRFRVLT
>TRBV7-2|TRBJ1-4
ASSSRGQGNEKLF